This TCR beta chain was documented in a study of blood T cell repertoires in COVID-19. Study at large: Material from acute and convalescent COVID-19 was sourced from the United States, Italy and Spain.

The CDR3 runs to 16 residues. V trimming: 2 bases; J trimming: 3 bases; junction bases outside the gene matches: 7. Per germline, CDR1 SGHTA and CDR2 FQGTGA. Patients of the Seattle cohort, enrolled during active infection, were followed longitudinally. The assay was immunoSEQ multiplex PCR, and TCRdb's table has in-frame clones only and misses some. Found here are about 210,000 clones, 65% to 90% of them singletons; the top ten hold roughly 4.6%. This clonotype was sampled from a man aged 50-60 years with COVID-19, enrolled during active disease. The V and J genes are TRBV7-3 and TRBJ2-1, with 7 nucleotides matching TRBD2. Sequenced: peripheral blood. CDR3 nucleotide sequence: TGTGCCAGCAGCTTACAATCGGGGGGACTCTACAATGAGCAGTTCTTC. It encodes CASSLQSGGLYNEQFF.